The 14 T cell receptor beta chains below were found in one sample sequenced in a study of shared clonotypes between healthy human individuals. The repertoire was sequenced with immunoSEQ multiplex PCR; TCRdb's copy has only in-frame clones and lacks some. This sample has approximately 87,000 clones, with 62% found just once. Specimen: memory CD8+ T cells sorted from blood. Subset of the sample: CD45RO+ cells pooled with CCR7-negative TemRA cells. The receptors come from a man aged 25 to 45 in good health.

This rearrangement joins TRBV7-2 to TRBJ2-2, with TRBD2 as a possible D gene (5 bases). V dropped 2 bases and J dropped 4 bases, with 11 bases sitting between them. Per germline, CDR1 SGHTA and CDR2 FQGNSA. The CDR3 has 15 residues. The CDR3 sequence: CASSLHGGLTGELFF. CDR3 DNA sequence: TGTGCCAGCAGCTTACACGGCGGACTCACCGGGGAGCTGTTTTTT.

This clone was seen many times. CDR3 sequence: CASSDSSGDYNEQFF. The CDR3 DNA is TGTGCCAGCAGTGACTCTAGCGGAGACTACAATGAGCAGTTCTTC. V usage is TRBV6-4 and J usage is TRBJ2-1; the D gene is possibly TRBD2 (6 bases). Trimming pared 0 bases from V and 3 bases from J, leaving 9 bases between. This CDR3 spans 15 amino acids. Looked up from germline, CDR1 is MRHNA and CDR2 is SNTAGT.

The gene calls are TRBV28 and TRBJ2-5; D gene uncertain. The CDR3 is 16 residues long. The germline V and J ends were trimmed by 2 bases and 5 bases, with 18 bases remaining between them. CDR1 is MDHEN and CDR2 is SYDVKM in the germline V gene. The DNA of the CDR3 is TGTGCCAGCAGTTTAGGTGGAATCCCGTATGGTGAGACCCAGTACTTC. Its protein product is CASSLGGIPYGETQYF.

The chain employs TRBV28 and TRBJ1-2; D call uncertain. CDR1 and CDR2 from the germline V gene are MDHEN and SYDVKM. V dropped 8 bases and J dropped 3 bases, with 7 bases sitting between them. This CDR3 comprises 11 residues. The CDR3 region has the DNA TGTGCCAGCTCCGTACACTATGGCTACACCTTC. It translates to CASSVHYGYTF.

V gene TRBV28 combines with J gene TRBJ1-1, with unresolved D. V shed 2 bases and J shed 5 bases, with 18 bases lying between them. This CDR3 region has 16 residues. CDR1 is MDHEN and CDR2 is SYDVKM in the germline V gene. The CDR3 is CASSLSIAVQRTEAFF. CDR3 nucleotide sequence: TGTGCCAGCAGTTTAAGTATAGCGGTGCAAAGGACTGAAGCTTTCTTT.

The V and J genes are TRBV21-1 and TRBJ2-2; TRBD2, the table's D call, lacks a check against the DNA. TRBV21-1 is assigned pseudogene status. CDR3 size: 17 residues. CDR3 DNA: TGTGCCAGCAGCACAAAAAATGGGAGCCGTGGCACCGGGGAGCTGTTTTTT. Translating gives CASSTKNGSRGTGELFF.

To note about this clone: Other DNA sequences of this sample code for an identical CDR3. The chain joins TRBV28 to TRBJ2-2; no reliable D call. The CDR3 covers 12 residues. The V gene's germline CDR1 is MDHEN and CDR2 SYDVKM. Trimming left V 4 bases short and J 8 bases short, with 8 bases between. The chain's CDR3 is CASSWSPGELFF. Written as DNA, the CDR3 is TGTGCCAGCAGTTGGTCCCCTGGGGAGCTGTTTTTT.

This clone was observed a handful of times. The chain recombines TRBV7-2 with TRBJ2-1; D is perhaps TRBD2 (6 bases). The germline gives CDR1 SGHTA, CDR2 FQGNSA. Trimming removed 4 bases at V and 8 bases at J, with 15 bases between. The CDR3 runs 14 residues. The CDR3 nucleotides read TGTGCCAGCAGCTCCGCCAGTAGGGAGGATGAGCAGTTCTTC. Protein sequence: CASSSASREDEQFF.

This clone has just one count. The chain recombines TRBV7-9 with TRBJ2-3; 10 nucleotides agree with TRBD2. The CDR3 consists of 16 residues. CDR1 is SEHNR and CDR2 is FQNEAQ in the germline V gene (reference sequence). Germline trimming cut 5 bases from V and 4 bases from J; bases unmatched to any gene: 9. For the CDR3, the DNA is TGTGCCAGCAGCAGAAATAGCGGGAGGTTGGCAGATACGCAGTATTTT. It translates to CASSRNSGRLADTQYF.

The chain carries TRBV14 and TRBJ1-4; no clear D gene. V lost 1 base, J lost 0 bases, and 6 bases lay in between. The CDR3 consists of 15 residues. Germline V gene lookup returns CDR1 SGHDN and CDR2 FVKESK. The CDR3 coding sequence is TGTGCCAGCAGCCAAGGGGCTGCAACTAATGAAAAACTGTTTTTT. The encoded protein is CASSQGAATNEKLFF.

The genes are TRBV4-1 and TRBJ2-3; 12 nucleotides line up with TRBD2. The ends lost 5 bases at V and 4 bases at J; junction bases unmatched: 16. The CDR3 spans 19 residues. The germline gives CDR1 MGHRA, CDR2 YSYEKL. The CDR3 DNA reads TGCGCCAGCAGCATGCCTAGCGGGAGGGAACGCATTGTTGCAGATACGCAGTATTTT. Translated, it gives CASSMPSGRERIVADTQYF.

CDR3 sequence reads: CATSPAAGSSYEQYF. CDR3 bases: TGTGCCACCAGCCCGGCGGCGGGGAGCTCCTACGAGCAGTACTTC. V usage is TRBV15 and J usage is TRBJ2-7, with D tentatively TRBD2 (6 bases). The CDR3 sequence is 15 residues long. Trimming took 5 bases from V and 0 from J, leaving 14 bases between them. CDR1 LNHNV and CDR2 YYDKDF come from the germline V gene (reference sequence).

This CDR3 is CASSFLGLADHTDTQYF. The CDR3 DNA reads TGCGCCAGCAGCTTCTTGGGACTAGCGGATCACACAGATACGCAGTATTTT. The chain joins TRBV10-2 to TRBJ2-3, with 11 bases matching TRBD2. The junction had 10 bases not matched to a gene; V was cut back by 6 bases and J by 2 bases. The length of the CDR3 is 17 residues. Germline lookup yields CDR1 WSHSY and CDR2 SAAADI.

This clone was counted at least ten times. The chain has TRBV6-5 and TRBJ2-7; 7 nucleotides match TRBD1. Germline V lookup: CDR1 MNHEY, CDR2 SVGAGI. CDR3 length: 13 amino acids. The trim removed 5 bases at V and 2 bases at J, leaving 3 bases unmatched. This CDR3 reads CASSNTGAYEQYF. CDR3 coding DNA: TGTGCCAGCAGTAATACAGGGGCCTACGAGCAGTACTTC.